A selection of T cell receptor beta chains follows, all from one sample in a study of Ad26.COV2.S vaccination and SARS-CoV-2 variants. Clones were read by immunoSEQ multiplex PCR, and TCRdb kept only the in-frame ones, dropping some. The table includes fewer than 500,000 clones, roughly 89% detected once. The input for sequencing was peripheral blood, taken in a trial of Ad26.COV2.S vaccine versus placebo. These receptors were taken from a person between 18 and 60 years old who received the Ad26.COV2.S COVID-19 vaccine or a placebo. Both conserved end residues are part of each CDR3. Each record gives: V gene, clone size, J gene, D gene, CDR3 protein, CDR3 DNA. The D gene is left open where the match is weak. Clone size appears in some rows only: once, few, many, or a class for an expanded clone.

V gene: TRBV18; clone size: .; J gene: TRBJ1-6; D gene: .; CDR3 protein: CASSPRTPGQHSVFNSPLHF; CDR3 DNA: TGTGCCAGCTCACCTCGTACACCGGGACAACACTCCGTCTTTAATTCACCCCTCCACTTT
V gene: TRBV7-2; clone size: .; J gene: TRBJ2-5; D gene: .; CDR3 protein: CASSSTGTIRSTQYF; CDR3 DNA: TGTGCCAGCAGCAGTACCGGGACAATCAGGAGTACCCAGTACTTC
V gene: TRBV4-2; clone size: .; J gene: TRBJ2-3; D gene: TRBD2; CDR3 protein: CASSPTSGAPTDTQYF; CDR3 DNA: TGTGCCAGCAGCCCCACCAGCGGGGCGCCCACAGATACGCAGTATTTT
V gene: TRBV6-5; clone size: .; J gene: TRBJ1-1; D gene: .; CDR3 protein: CASSSPGRAIEAFF; CDR3 DNA: TGTGCCAGCAGTTCCCCTGGGAGGGCGATTGAAGCTTTCTTT
V gene: TRBV19; clone size: .; J gene: TRBJ2-2; D gene: .; CDR3 protein: CASRRTDPTGELFF; CDR3 DNA: TGTGCCAGTAGGAGGACAGACCCCACCGGGGAGCTGTTTTTT
V gene: TRBV27; clone size: .; J gene: TRBJ1-6; D gene: TRBD1; CDR3 protein: CASSLQGAGSPLHF; CDR3 DNA: TGTGCCAGCAGTTTACAGGGGGCTGGTTCACCCCTCCACTTT
V gene: TRBV19; clone size: .; J gene: TRBJ1-6; D gene: TRBD1; CDR3 protein: CASSIEQGDSPLHF; CDR3 DNA: TGTGCCAGTAGTATCGAACAGGGGGATTCACCCCTCCACTTT
V gene: TRBV7-9; clone size: .; J gene: TRBJ1-1; D gene: .; CDR3 protein: CATVTAMNTEAFF; CDR3 DNA: TGTGCCACCGTGACAGCTATGAACACTGAAGCTTTCTTT
V gene: TRBV9; clone size: .; J gene: TRBJ1-6; D gene: TRBD1; CDR3 protein: CASSDDRGGSPLHF; CDR3 DNA: TGTGCCAGCAGCGATGACAGGGGTGGTTCACCCCTCCACTTT
V gene: TRBV10-3; clone size: .; J gene: TRBJ2-3; D gene: TRBD1; CDR3 protein: CAIRKNRGSTDTQYF; CDR3 DNA: TGTGCCATCAGGAAGAACAGGGGGAGCACAGATACGCAGTATTTT
V gene: TRBV7-9; clone size: once; J gene: TRBJ1-3; D gene: .; CDR3 protein: CASRSTPGRGGNTIYF; CDR3 DNA: TGTGCCAGCAGATCGACCCCGGGACGAGGGGGAAACACCATATATTTT
V gene: TRBV20-1; clone size: .; J gene: TRBJ1-1; D gene: .; CDR3 protein: CSAVGNTEAFF; CDR3 DNA: TGCAGTGCCGTGGGTAACACTGAAGCTTTCTTT
V gene: TRBV4-2; clone size: .; J gene: TRBJ2-3; D gene: .; CDR3 protein: CASSRGGAGSTDTQYF; CDR3 DNA: TGTGCCAGCAGCCGAGGGGGGGCAGGGAGCACAGATACGCAGTATTTT
V gene: TRBV5-1; clone size: .; J gene: TRBJ2-1; D gene: TRBD2; CDR3 protein: CASSLPTSGGISEQFF; CDR3 DNA: TGCGCCAGCAGCTTGCCTACTAGCGGGGGAATAAGTGAGCAGTTCTTC
V gene: TRBV11-3; clone size: .; J gene: TRBJ2-3; D gene: .; CDR3 protein: CASSHRGGRVGTDTQYF; CDR3 DNA: TGTGCCAGCAGCCATCGAGGGGGGAGGGTTGGCACAGATACGCAGTATTTT
V gene: TRBV15; clone size: .; J gene: TRBJ2-1; D gene: .; CDR3 protein: CATSSTYNEQFF; CDR3 DNA: TGTGCCACCAGCAGCACTTACAATGAGCAGTTCTTC
V gene: TRBV4-1; clone size: many; J gene: TRBJ1-2; D gene: .; CDR3 protein: CASSQDRIGYTF; CDR3 DNA: TGCGCCAGCAGCCAAGACAGGATAGGCTACACCTTC
V gene: TRBV7-9; clone size: few; J gene: TRBJ1-1; D gene: .; CDR3 protein: CASSFQMGGNTEAFF; CDR3 DNA: TGTGCCAGCAGCTTCCAGATGGGGGGGAACACTGAAGCTTTCTTT
V gene: TRBV4-1; clone size: .; J gene: TRBJ1-2; D gene: .; CDR3 protein: CASSRTVEGKGYTF; CDR3 DNA: TGCGCCAGCAGCCGAACGGTAGAAGGGAAAGGCTACACCTTC
V gene: TRBV2; clone size: .; J gene: TRBJ1-3; D gene: .; CDR3 protein: CASSDARAGNTIYF; CDR3 DNA: TGTGCCAGCAGTGACGCGCGGGCTGGAAACACCATATATTTT
V gene: TRBV6-5; clone size: once; J gene: TRBJ1-4; D gene: TRBD1; CDR3 protein: CASRHEQGEKLFF; CDR3 DNA: TGTGCCAGCAGACACGAACAGGGGGAAAAACTGTTTTTT
V gene: TRBV5-1; clone size: .; J gene: TRBJ2-3; D gene: .; CDR3 protein: CASSFRTPPDTQYF; CDR3 DNA: TGCGCCAGCAGCTTCCGGACCCCCCCAGATACGCAGTATTTT
V gene: TRBV27; clone size: .; J gene: TRBJ2-5; D gene: .; CDR3 protein: CASTITGGQGTQYF; CDR3 DNA: TGTGCCAGCACCATTACCGGGGGCCAAGGGACCCAGTACTTC
V gene: TRBV18; clone size: .; J gene: TRBJ1-2; D gene: TRBD1; CDR3 protein: CASSSSADRGGYTF; CDR3 DNA: TGTGCCAGCTCATCGTCCGCGGACAGGGGAGGCTACACCTTC
V gene: TRBV10-3; clone size: .; J gene: TRBJ2-1; D gene: TRBD2; CDR3 protein: CAIVRESGREQFF; CDR3 DNA: TGTGCCATCGTCCGAGAAAGCGGGAGAGAGCAGTTCTTC
V gene: TRBV19; clone size: .; J gene: TRBJ2-3; D gene: TRBD2; CDR3 protein: CASSRGLAGVLDTQYF; CDR3 DNA: TGTGCCAGTAGTAGAGGACTAGCGGGGGTCTTAGATACGCAGTATTTT
V gene: TRBV2; clone size: .; J gene: TRBJ2-3; D gene: TRBD2; CDR3 protein: CASSWGLGAGATDTQYF; CDR3 DNA: TGTGCCAGCAGTTGGGGCTTGGGAGCGGGGGCCACAGATACGCAGTATTTT
V gene: TRBV2; clone size: .; J gene: TRBJ2-6; D gene: TRBD1; CDR3 protein: CASNRGPGANVLTF; CDR3 DNA: TGTGCCAGCAACAGGGGGCCTGGGGCCAACGTCCTGACTTTC
V gene: TRBV5-5; clone size: once; J gene: TRBJ2-4; D gene: TRBD1; CDR3 protein: CASSPIPGQGVNIQYF; CDR3 DNA: TGTGCCAGCAGCCCTATCCCCGGTCAGGGGGTAAACATTCAGTACTTC
V gene: TRBV6-5; clone size: .; J gene: TRBJ1-2; D gene: .; CDR3 protein: CASRGFEGYYYGYTF; CDR3 DNA: TGTGCCAGCAGGGGCTTCGAGGGGTATTACTATGGCTACACCTTC
V gene: TRBV5-1; clone size: once; J gene: TRBJ2-1; D gene: TRBD2; CDR3 protein: CASSVYSGVNEQFF; CDR3 DNA: TGCGCCAGCAGCGTGTATAGCGGGGTCAATGAGCAGTTCTTC
V gene: TRBV28; clone size: .; J gene: TRBJ1-5; D gene: TRBD1; CDR3 protein: CASSADRGLKPQHF; CDR3 DNA: TGTGCCAGCAGTGCCGACAGGGGGCTCAAGCCCCAGCATTTT
V gene: TRBV7-9; clone size: .; J gene: TRBJ2-1; D gene: TRBD2; CDR3 protein: CASSPSGREQEQFF; CDR3 DNA: TGTGCCAGCAGCCCTAGCGGGAGGGAGCAGGAGCAGTTCTTC
V gene: TRBV2; clone size: .; J gene: TRBJ2-4; D gene: .; CDR3 protein: CASSEGAGNIQYF; CDR3 DNA: TGTGCCAGCAGTGAAGGGGCCGGGAACATTCAGTACTTC
V gene: TRBV19; clone size: .; J gene: TRBJ1-1; D gene: TRBD1; CDR3 protein: CASIPLDRGGTEAFF; CDR3 DNA: TGTGCCAGTATCCCCCTGGACAGGGGGGGGACTGAAGCTTTCTTT
V gene: TRBV4-3; clone size: .; J gene: TRBJ1-1; D gene: TRBD1; CDR3 protein: CASSSHRGLARNTEAFF; CDR3 DNA: TGCGCCAGCAGCTCTCACAGGGGTTTGGCCCGGAACACTGAAGCTTTCTTT
V gene: TRBV7-9; clone size: .; J gene: TRBJ1-3; D gene: TRBD1; CDR3 protein: CASSPSGQGTGSTIYF; CDR3 DNA: TGTGCCAGCAGCCCCTCAGGACAGGGGACAGGGAGCACCATATATTTT
V gene: TRBV28; clone size: .; J gene: TRBJ2-3; D gene: .; CDR3 protein: CASSFLQAYTDTQYF; CDR3 DNA: TGTGCCAGCAGTTTTCTCCAGGCCTACACAGATACGCAGTATTTT
V gene: TRBV6-2/TRBV6-3; clone size: .; J gene: TRBJ1-5; D gene: .; CDR3 protein: CASSYSRVGNQPQHF; CDR3 DNA: TGTGCCAGCAGTTACTCCCGGGTGGGGAATCAGCCCCAGCATTTT
V gene: TRBV2; clone size: few; J gene: TRBJ1-6; D gene: .; CDR3 protein: CASSEEVPGPYNSPLHF; CDR3 DNA: TGTGCCAGCAGTGAAGAGGTTCCCGGACCATATAATTCACCCCTCCACTTT
V gene: TRBV5-1; clone size: .; J gene: TRBJ1-5; D gene: .; CDR3 protein: CASSSNRRQSNQPQHF; CDR3 DNA: TGCGCCAGCAGCTCCAATCGGAGACAGAGCAATCAGCCCCAGCATTTT
V gene: TRBV6-5; clone size: .; J gene: TRBJ2-5; D gene: .; CDR3 protein: CASSYSGQDQETQYF; CDR3 DNA: TGTGCCAGCAGTTACTCGGGACAAGACCAAGAGACCCAGTACTTC
V gene: TRBV5-4; clone size: .; J gene: TRBJ1-2; D gene: .; CDR3 protein: CASSLENLNYGYTF; CDR3 DNA: TGTGCCAGCAGCTTAGAGAACCTTAACTATGGCTACACCTTC
V gene: TRBV7-9; clone size: .; J gene: TRBJ1-2; D gene: TRBD1; CDR3 protein: CASSSAGTGGYTF; CDR3 DNA: TGTGCCAGCAGCTCAGCGGGGACAGGTGGCTACACCTTC
V gene: TRBV29-1; clone size: .; J gene: TRBJ2-3; D gene: TRBD2; CDR3 protein: CSVFSGRGADTQYF; CDR3 DNA: TGCAGCGTTTTTAGCGGGAGAGGGGCAGATACGCAGTATTTT
V gene: TRBV18; clone size: .; J gene: TRBJ2-2; D gene: .; CDR3 protein: CASSPPSGELFF; CDR3 DNA: TGTGCCAGCTCACCACCGTCCGGGGAGCTGTTTTTT
V gene: TRBV7-8; clone size: .; J gene: TRBJ1-5; D gene: .; CDR3 protein: CASSLARLSVNQPQHF; CDR3 DNA: TGTGCCAGCAGCTTAGCCAGACTTTCTGTCAATCAGCCCCAGCATTTT
V gene: TRBV7-3; clone size: .; J gene: TRBJ1-3; D gene: .; CDR3 protein: CASSQGTHRMSLKSTGNTIYF; CDR3 DNA: TGTGCCAGCAGCCAAGGGACCCACAGAATGTCCCTCAAATCCACTGGAAACACCATATATTTT
V gene: TRBV28; clone size: .; J gene: TRBJ1-6; D gene: .; CDR3 protein: CASSPIPVGNSPLHF; CDR3 DNA: TGTGCCAGCAGCCCCATCCCGGTCGGGAATTCACCCCTCCACTTT
V gene: TRBV4-1; clone size: .; J gene: TRBJ2-7; D gene: .; CDR3 protein: CASSEEQALSYEQYF; CDR3 DNA: TGCGCCAGCAGCGAAGAGCAGGCGCTCTCCTACGAGCAGTACTTC
V gene: TRBV30; clone size: .; J gene: TRBJ2-2; D gene: .; CDR3 protein: CAWSVKAGTGELFF; CDR3 DNA: TGTGCCTGGAGTGTAAAAGCAGGGACCGGGGAGCTGTTTTTT